This T cell receptor beta chain was found in a study of T cell clonotyping in hematopoietic cell transplantation. General study points: At the given depth, recipient repertoires were over 95% de novo clonotypes.

Comment on this clone: Its antigen remains unknown.

TCRdb keeps only in-frame clones here, not all; method: immunoSEQ multiplex PCR. The sample has around 5,000 clones, over 55% seen once. Trimming removed 8 bases at V and 7 bases at J, with 17 bases between. Germline loops: CDR1 MNHEY, CDR2 SVGAGI. CDR3 length: 13 residues. The gene calls are TRBV6-5 and TRBJ2-5, with D possibly TRBD2 on 5 matching bases. The sample was PBMCs, taken 100 days after allogeneic stem cell transplant. This clonotype was sampled from a female patient aged 50-59 years who had an allogeneic stem cell transplant, so the T cells may come from the graft donor. Some clones in this sample may be carry-over from other donors' samples. The DNA of the CDR3 is TGTGCCAGCGGACCCGCCGCCCGGGGGACCCAGTACTTC. Protein: CASGPAARGTQYF.